Described below is a single T cell receptor beta chain sequence and its context. This clonotype has at least ten counts. Its binding antigen is unknown. No per-base quality is available; no much larger clone lies one base away. The sample is drawn from a study of Graves' ophthalmopathy and Graves' hyperthyroidism (dated by TCRdb to 2016 to 2019). Describing the broader study: Peripheral blood samples were taken at the time of initial diagnosis, before any treatment was given. To explore V-J signatures that distinguish ophthalmopathy from hyperthyroidism, a discovery set of roughly 98 patients was enrolled, made up of 40 to 45 with ophthalmopathy and some 58 with stable hyperthyroidism. After sampling, hyperthyroidism patients received methimazole starting at 30 mg daily, and ophthalmopathy patients received high-dose intravenous methylprednisolone. To tell Graves' ophthalmopathy apart from Graves' hyperthyroidism, and to predict which patients would progress to ophthalmopathy, the study relied on TCR beta repertoire signatures. In total, 135 blood samples were TCR-sequenced: roughly 45 ophthalmopathy, some 75 hyperthyroidism and about 17 hyperthyroidism-to-ophthalmopathy patients. T-cell repertoires of thyroid tissue and blood were compared in about six hyperthyroidism patients. For independent validation, a separate cohort was made up of about 18 hyperthyroidism patients plus 17 patients who later progressed from hyperthyroidism to ophthalmopathy.

Findings and caveats that apply to the study as a whole: Most of the expanded thyroid clonotypes with a frequency above 0.001 were also detected in blood, and it was suggested that the thyroid immune response may be reflected by blood repertoires. The 13-signature model separated ophthalmopathy from stable hyperthyroidism with 85% to 90% sensitivity and around 81% specificity in cross-validation, and 80%/75% in the test set. No statistical method was used to predetermine the sample size, and group allocation was not hidden from the investigators. In validation, the model predicted ophthalmopathy progression with about 64% sensitivity and 72.22% specificity; 12 predicted patients were CT-confirmed with GO in a median of about 6.1 months.

Trimming removed 6 bases from V and 2 bases from J, leaving 11 bases between the germline ends. The germline V gene provides CDR1 SQVTM and CDR2 ANQGSEA. Its CDR3 holds 12 amino acids, cysteine through phenylalanine. Kept here is only the CDR3 DNA, which spans 36 bases and is read in frame from base 1. Patients with ophthalmopathy had moderately to severely active disease, with a Clinical Activity Score of 3 or more, a NOSPECS grade of 4 or more, and a disease duration of less than 3 months. Anyone with other autoimmune diseases, uncontrolled infections, pregnancy or lactation was excluded from the study. Clinical symptoms, serum thyroxine, TRAb, thyroid ultrasound and orbital computed tomography were used for diagnosis. Using Ficoll-Paque density gradient centrifugation, PBMCs were isolated from 10 ml of fresh peripheral blood. Total RNA was extracted with Trizol reagent and quality-checked on an Agilent 2100 Bioanalyzer.

For repertoire sequencing, TCR beta CDR3 regions were amplified from RNA transcripts. The first round was an RT-PCR using HTBI primers with the Qiagen OneStep RT-PCR kit, and this first round was followed by a second-round multiplex PCR, then size selection and purification. Libraries were sequenced on an Illumina HiSeq2000 using paired-end 100 bp reads. Under the source paper's analysis protocol: Reads were processed with SOAPnuke, discarding reads with adapters, uncalled bases, mean Phred below 15, or no exact constant-primer or identifier match. COPE v1.2.5 was used to merge the high-quality paired reads. Each unique nucleotide sequence was defined as a clonotype, and clonotypes were aligned to IMGT TRB V, D and J references with MiTCR v1.1. Only V-J combinations with frequency above 0.0001 were analysed, covering 99% to 99.2% of repertoires. For each V-J combination, a TCR clonal expansion and chaos score was defined as the ratio of F50 clonal expansion to chaos observed in the TCRdist matrix. Welch's t-statistics and random forest were used to reduce features to approximately 13 V-J combinations, which were fed into a naive Bayes classifier. The similarity between thyroid and blood repertoires was quantified using the Morisita-Horn index. The public reads were quality trimmed at Q25 with fastp and then assembled into clones with MiXCR by TCRdb, keeping productive beta chains. All rows with the same CDR3 protein become a single entry with the most common DNA and genes. The V and J calls reflect TCRdb's pipeline rather than the authors' work. The sample table records hundreds of thousands of distinct CDR3 sequences; 40% of these occur just once. Approximately 43% of the sample is held by the ten biggest clonotypes.

Sequenced input: peripheral blood. This clonotype was obtained from an adult man with Graves' ophthalmopathy. Recombination joined TRBV29-1 with TRBJ2-7; the D call could be TRBD1 or TRBD2, with each sharing 5 bases. The base sequence is TGCAGCGTGGGGGACCGAACCTACGAGCAGTACTTC. It codes for CSVGDRTYEQYF.